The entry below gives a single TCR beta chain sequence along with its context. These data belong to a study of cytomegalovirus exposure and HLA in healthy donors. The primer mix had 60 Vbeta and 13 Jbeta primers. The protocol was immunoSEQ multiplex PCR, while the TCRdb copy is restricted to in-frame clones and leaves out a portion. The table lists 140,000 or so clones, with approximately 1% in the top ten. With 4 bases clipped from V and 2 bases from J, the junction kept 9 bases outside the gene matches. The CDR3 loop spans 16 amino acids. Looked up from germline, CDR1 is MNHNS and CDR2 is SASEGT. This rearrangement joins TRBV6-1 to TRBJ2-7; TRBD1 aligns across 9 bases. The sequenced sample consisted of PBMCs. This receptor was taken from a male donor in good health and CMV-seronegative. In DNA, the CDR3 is TGTGCCAGCAGTGGCCCCGGGGACAGGGTAACCTACGAGCAGTACTTC. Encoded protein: CASSGPGDRVTYEQYF.